Below are 14 T cell receptor beta chains sequenced from a single sample in a study of T-cell reconstitution after alpha-beta-depleted transplantation in children. Preparation of the TCRbeta library was carried out with unique molecular identifiers. MiXCR, applied by TCRdb to the PCR reads, yields one record per CDR3 protein. This sample has 500,000 to 600,000 distinct CDR3 sequences, with more than 20% found just once. The sequences come from PBMCs, collected before TCRalphabeta/CD19-depleted stem cell transplant. These receptors came from a boy younger than two with Wiskott-Aldrich syndrome, due to receive a stem cell transplant.

Ten or more counts support this clonotype. The chain is built from TRBV5-1 and TRBJ1-2; tentatively, D is TRBD1 (6 bases). CDR1 and CDR2 from the germline V gene are SGHRS and YFSETQ. The CDR3 length is 12 residues. Trimming removed 0 bases at V and 6 bases at J, with 6 bases between. CDR3: CASSLDRDGYTF. CDR3 nucleotides: TGCGCCAGCAGCTTGGACAGGGATGGCTACACCTTC.

This clonotype showed up just a few times. The CDR3 DNA reads as TGCGCCAGCAGCTTACGGGACCCAAAAGAGACCCAGTACTTC. Amino acids: CASSLRDPKETQYF. This sequence joins TRBV5-1 and TRBJ2-5; D might be TRBD1 or TRBD2, each matching 5 bases. V was shortened by 2 bases and J by 3 bases, with 11 bases between the two germline ends. The germline V gene encodes CDR1 SGHRS and CDR2 YFSETQ. The CDR3 spans 14 residues.

The genes are TRBV30 and TRBJ1-5; D possibly corresponds to TRBD1 (5 bases). The V end lost 0 bases, the J end lost 9 bases, and 15 bases lay between the germline ends. The CDR3 totals 14 residues. CDR1 GTSNPN and CDR2 SVGIG come from the germline V gene (reference sequence). DNA for the CDR3: TGTGCCTGGAGTGTAGGCAGGGCCACCGGGCCCCAGCATTTT. It codes for CAWSVGRATGPQHF.

This clonotype came up a few times. This chain joins TRBV20-1 and TRBJ2-2; D ambiguous. CDR1 is DFQATT, CDR2 SNEGSKA, per germline (reference sequence). The CDR3 covers 13 residues. The V and J ends lost 5 bases and 1 base respectively, with 8 bases between them. DNA for the CDR3: TGCAGTGCTCTACTATTGAACACCGGGGAGCTGTTTTTT. It encodes CSALLLNTGELFF.

This clonotype appeared many times. The rearrangement joins TRBV4-2 to TRBJ2-1, with D possibly being TRBD2 (6 bases). This CDR3 is built from 13 residues. From germline, CDR1 is LGHNA and CDR2 YNFKEQ. Trimming removed 3 bases at V and 10 bases at J, with 13 bases between. CDR3 sequence reads: CASSQGIGGEQFF. The CDR3 region has the DNA TGTGCCAGCAGCCAGGGTATTGGGGGGGAGCAGTTCTTC.

This rearrangement joins TRBV30 to TRBJ1-3; 7 nucleotides agree with TRBD1. The CDR3 consists of 15 residues. The ends lost 0 bases at V and 3 bases at J; junction bases unmatched: 5. CDR1 GTSNPN and CDR2 SVGIG come from the germline V gene (reference sequence). CDR3 amino acids: CAWSVLGGIGNTIYF. The DNA of the CDR3 is TGTGCCTGGAGTGTACTAGGGGGCATTGGAAACACCATATATTTT.

This clonotype was counted a few times. The CDR3 DNA is TGCGCCAGCAGCTTGTGGGTAGATACCCTCAATGAGCAGTTCTTC. It specifies CASSLWVDTLNEQFF. The chain uses TRBV5-1 and TRBJ2-1; D ambiguous. Germline V gives CDR1 SGHRS, CDR2 YFSETQ. This CDR3 comprises 15 residues. The V gene lost 1 base and the J gene lost 6 bases, with 14 bases spanning the gap.

This clonotype was picked up a small number of times. The J gene is TRBJ2-7, the V gene TRBV20-1; tentatively, D is TRBD1 (6 bases). This CDR3 is built from 13 residues. Germline values: CDR1 DFQATT, CDR2 SNEGSKA (reference sequence). V lost 2 bases and J 4 bases, leaving 12 bases between the germline ends. The CDR3: CSARRGSDYEQYF. DNA of the CDR3: TGCAGTGCTAGAAGGGGGTCAGATTACGAGCAGTACTTC.

V gene TRBV12-3 or TRBV12-4 combines with J gene TRBJ2-5, with D unclear. V was pared by 5 bases and J by 4 bases, with 8 bases between. This CDR3 region has 12 residues. The CDR3 is CASSPARETQYF. The DNA for the CDR3 is TGTGCCAGCAGTCCGGCGAGAGAGACCCAGTACTTC.

This clonotype showed up just a few times. The rearrangement joins TRBV24-1 to TRBJ2-1, with 8 positions matching TRBD2. Germline V gene lookup returns CDR1 KGHDR and CDR2 SFDVKD. This CDR3 comprises 15 residues. V trimming: 3 bases; J trimming: 5 bases; junction bases outside the gene matches: 5. DNA for the CDR3: TGTGCCACCAGTGATGGCCTAGCGGGCCACAATGAGCAGTTCTTC. The encoded protein is CATSDGLAGHNEQFF.

This clonotype was seen only once. The chain uses TRBV12-3 or TRBV12-4 and TRBJ2-5; 12 bases map to TRBD2. The trim removed 6 bases at V and 5 bases at J, leaving 10 bases unmatched. The CDR3 is 16 residues long. The CDR3 loop reads CASSPGLAGYRETQYF. CDR3 nucleotides: TGTGCCAGCAGCCCCGGACTAGCGGGATATCGGGAGACCCAGTACTTC.

This clonotype was seen a few times. The chain carries TRBV5-6 and TRBJ1-5; 7 bases map to TRBD1. The CDR3 has 15 residues. CDR1 is SGHDT and CDR2 is YYEEEE in the germline V gene. The trim removed 10 bases at V and 4 bases at J, leaving 14 bases unmatched. CDR3 in DNA: TGTGCCCAAAAAGAGTGCGGACAGGAGAATCAGCCCCAGCATTTT. It translates to CAQKECGQENQPQHF. Variable domain in full (rest from reference TRBV5-6 and TRBJ1-5): DAGVTQSPTHLIKTRGQQVTLRCSPKSGHDTVSWYQQALGQGPQFIFQYYEEEERQRGNFPDRFSGHQFPNYSSELNVNALLLGDSALYLCAQKECGQENQPQHFGDGTRLSIL.

This chain connects TRBV21-1 to TRBJ2-4; the table's D call, TRBD1, was not checked against the DNA. TRBV21-1 is classified as a pseudogene. The CDR3 has 16 residues. The CDR3 spells CGSSLFQGDAKNIQYF. CDR3 DNA sequence: TGTGGCAGCAGCCTTTTCCAGGGGGATGCCAAAAACATTCAGTACTTC.

In this sample, this clonotype turned up a few times. J is TRBJ1-1 and V is TRBV20-1; 10 nucleotides agree with TRBD1. Germline CDR1 is DFQATT and CDR2 is SNEGSKA (reference sequence). This CDR3 has 14 amino acids. The J segment lost 1 base and the V segment lost 3 bases, leaving 2 bases of the junction unmatched. The CDR3 DNA reads TGCAGTGCTAGGCGACAGGGGGCGAACACTGAAGCTTTCTTT. Its protein is CSARRQGANTEAFF.